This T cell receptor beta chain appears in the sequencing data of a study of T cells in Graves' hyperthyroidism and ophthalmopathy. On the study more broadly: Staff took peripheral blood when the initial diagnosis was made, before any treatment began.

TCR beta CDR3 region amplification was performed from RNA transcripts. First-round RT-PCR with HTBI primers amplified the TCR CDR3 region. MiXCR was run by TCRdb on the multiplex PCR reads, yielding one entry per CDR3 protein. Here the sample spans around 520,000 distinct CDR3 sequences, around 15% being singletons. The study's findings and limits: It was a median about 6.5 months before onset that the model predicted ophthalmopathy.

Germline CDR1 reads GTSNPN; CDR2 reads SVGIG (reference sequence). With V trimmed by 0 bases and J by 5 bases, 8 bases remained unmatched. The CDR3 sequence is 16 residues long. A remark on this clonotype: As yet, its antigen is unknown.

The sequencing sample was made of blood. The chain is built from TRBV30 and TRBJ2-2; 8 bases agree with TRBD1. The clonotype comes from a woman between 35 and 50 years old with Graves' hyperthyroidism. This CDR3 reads CAWSVFRTGTTGELFF. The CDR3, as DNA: TGTGCCTGGAGTGTATTTCGGACAGGGACGACCGGGGAGCTGTTTTTT.